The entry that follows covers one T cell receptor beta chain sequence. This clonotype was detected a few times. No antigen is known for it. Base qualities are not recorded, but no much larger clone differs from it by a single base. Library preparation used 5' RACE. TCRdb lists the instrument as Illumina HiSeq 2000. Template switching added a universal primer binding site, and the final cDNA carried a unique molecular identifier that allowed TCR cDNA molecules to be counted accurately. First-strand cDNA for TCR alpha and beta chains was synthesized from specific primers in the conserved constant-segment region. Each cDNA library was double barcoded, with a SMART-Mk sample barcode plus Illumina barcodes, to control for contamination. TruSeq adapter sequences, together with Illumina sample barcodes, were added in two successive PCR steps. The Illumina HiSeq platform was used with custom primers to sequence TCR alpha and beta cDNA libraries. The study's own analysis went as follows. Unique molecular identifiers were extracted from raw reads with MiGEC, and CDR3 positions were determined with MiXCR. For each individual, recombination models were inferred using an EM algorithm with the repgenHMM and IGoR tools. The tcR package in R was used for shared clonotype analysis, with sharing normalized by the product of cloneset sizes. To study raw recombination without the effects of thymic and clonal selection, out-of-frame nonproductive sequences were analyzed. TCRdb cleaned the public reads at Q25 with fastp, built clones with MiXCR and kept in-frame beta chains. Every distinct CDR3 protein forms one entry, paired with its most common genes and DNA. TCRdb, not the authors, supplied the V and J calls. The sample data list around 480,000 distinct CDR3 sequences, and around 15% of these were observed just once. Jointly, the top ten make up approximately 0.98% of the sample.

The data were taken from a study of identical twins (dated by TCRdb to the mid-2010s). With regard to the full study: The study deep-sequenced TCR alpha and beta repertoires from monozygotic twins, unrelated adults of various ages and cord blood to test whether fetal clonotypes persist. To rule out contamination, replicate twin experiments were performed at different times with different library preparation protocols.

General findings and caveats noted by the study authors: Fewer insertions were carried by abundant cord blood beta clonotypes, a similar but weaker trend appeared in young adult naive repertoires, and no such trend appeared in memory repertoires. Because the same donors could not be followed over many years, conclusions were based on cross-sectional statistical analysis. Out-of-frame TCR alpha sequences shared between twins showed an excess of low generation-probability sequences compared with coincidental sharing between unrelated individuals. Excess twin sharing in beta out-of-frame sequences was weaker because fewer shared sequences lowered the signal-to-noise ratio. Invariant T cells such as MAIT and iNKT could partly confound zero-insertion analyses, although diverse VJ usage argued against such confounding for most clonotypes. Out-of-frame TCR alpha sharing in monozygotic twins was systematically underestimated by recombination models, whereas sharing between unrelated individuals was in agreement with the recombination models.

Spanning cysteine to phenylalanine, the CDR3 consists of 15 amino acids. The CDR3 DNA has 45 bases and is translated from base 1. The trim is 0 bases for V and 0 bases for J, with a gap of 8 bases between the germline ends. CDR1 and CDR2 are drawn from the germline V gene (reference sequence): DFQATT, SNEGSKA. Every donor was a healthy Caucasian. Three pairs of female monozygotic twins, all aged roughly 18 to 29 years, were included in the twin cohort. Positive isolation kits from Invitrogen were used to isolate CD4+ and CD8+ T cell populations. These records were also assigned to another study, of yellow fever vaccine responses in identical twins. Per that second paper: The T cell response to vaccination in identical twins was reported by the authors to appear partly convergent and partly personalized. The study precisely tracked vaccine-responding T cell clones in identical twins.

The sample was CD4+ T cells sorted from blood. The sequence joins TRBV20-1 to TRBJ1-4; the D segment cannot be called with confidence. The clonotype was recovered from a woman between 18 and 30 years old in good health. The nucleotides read TGCAGTGCTAGAGATCACTCCGCAACTAATGAAAAACTGTTTTTT. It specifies CSARDHSATNEKLFF.